The clone carrying this TCR beta chain occurred many times. Antigen: not known. This record comes from a study of early T cells in non-severe SARS-CoV-2 infection. About the study: Chains were not paired, and sequencing was done on bulk RNA from unsorted whole blood. The study, taken as a whole, reports: VDJdb matching, biased toward anti-spike CD8 responses, missed private and CD4 specificities.

The CDR3 sequence is 11 residues long. Germline CDR1 and CDR2: SNHLY and FYNNEI. V dropped 1 base and J dropped 5 bases, with 2 bases sitting between them. Unique molecular identifiers (one per individual cDNA molecule) were attached. Each CDR3 protein gets one entry after TCRdb re-called the 5' RACE reads with MiXCR. This table has under 60,000 distinct CDR3 sequences, around a tenth appearing once. This chain links TRBV2 with TRBJ1-2; D gene unclear. Sequences were derived from whole blood, sampled at baseline. The sequence derives from an adult who was a healthcare worker with PCR-confirmed SARS-CoV-2 infection or an uninfected control (not recorded which). CDR3: CASSEDYGYTF. The CDR3 DNA reads as TGTGCCAGCAGTGAAGATTATGGCTACACCTTC.